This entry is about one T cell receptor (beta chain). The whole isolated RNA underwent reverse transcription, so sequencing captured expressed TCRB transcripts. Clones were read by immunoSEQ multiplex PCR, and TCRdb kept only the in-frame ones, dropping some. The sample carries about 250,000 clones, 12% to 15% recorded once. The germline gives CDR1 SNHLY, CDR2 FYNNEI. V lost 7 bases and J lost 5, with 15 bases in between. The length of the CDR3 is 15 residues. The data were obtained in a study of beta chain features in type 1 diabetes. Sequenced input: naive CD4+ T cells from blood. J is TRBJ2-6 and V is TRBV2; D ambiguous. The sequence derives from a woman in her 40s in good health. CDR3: CASNPTGSRANVLTF. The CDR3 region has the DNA TGTGCCAGCAACCCGACGGGTTCTAGGGCCAACGTCCTGACTTTC.